The clone carrying this T cell receptor (beta chain) was recorded once. The data were taken from a study of blood T cell repertoires in COVID-19. As handled by the study authors: Nucleated cell counts were estimated from reference gene primer amplification. The assay was immunoSEQ multiplex PCR, and TCRdb's table has in-frame clones only and misses some. V and J calls and clone size are those listed in that table; D and trimming were worked out from the DNA. The sample holds over 90,000 clones; 75% to 90% are singletons and the top ten take around 13%. The V gene's germline CDR1 is SGHVS and CDR2 FNYEAQ. V lost 1 base and J lost 7, with 13 bases in between. This CDR3 region has 15 residues.

The chain joins TRBV7-6 to TRBJ1-4, with D tentatively TRBD1 (6 bases). Sequenced material: peripheral blood. The receptor was isolated from a human donor in a cohort sampled during active or convalescent COVID-19. Written as DNA, the CDR3 is TGTGCCAGCAGCTTAGTGGCGGGGGCAGGTGAAAAACTGTTTTTT. Translated, it gives CASSLVAGAGEKLFF.